This T cell receptor (beta chain) came from a study of breast tumors, draining lymph nodes, adjacent tissues. This clonotype was observed a handful of times. Using its own MiXCR run on the multiplex PCR reads, TCRdb lists one record per CDR3 protein. The top ten hold over 7.5% of the sample, which has tens of thousands of distinct CDR3 sequences, about 27% seen once. Breast cancer patients provided tissue from their axillary draining lymph nodes. The receptor comes from a female donor with breast cancer. Some clones in this sample may be carry-over from other donors' samples. The sample taken for sequencing was axillary lymph node tissue.

CDR3 coding DNA: TGTGCCAGTTCGCGCAGTGGGGGGTATGGCTACACCTTC. Translation gives CASSRSGGYGYTF. The rearrangement links TRBV25-1 to TRBJ1-2, with D maybe TRBD1 (5 bases). The length of the CDR3 is 13 residues. V lost 9 bases to trimming and J lost 5 bases, with 16 bases between them. Germline V gene data show CDR1 as MGHDK and CDR2 as SYGVNS.